The 31 T cell receptor beta chains presented below share a single source sample, sequenced in a study of T cell repertoires in cytomegalovirus infection (dated by TCRdb to the late 2010s). For these receptors, no antigen is known. Reading the label with the study, this specimen's treatment or condition is: in vitro stimulation with specific CMV peptide epitopes to enrich CMV-specific T cells. Sequenced on an Illumina HiSeq 1500. In TCRdb, the public reads were trimmed at Q25 with fastp and aligned with MiXCR, with productive beta chains retained. Every entry covers one CDR3 protein and lists the most common genes and DNA from its rows. Present in this sample are about 900,000 distinct CDR3 sequences, under 40% of which were seen just once. The ten largest clones represent under 15% of the sample. Sequences were derived from cultured CD8+ T cells from PBMCs, sampled from culture after CMV antigen stimulation. These receptors were collected from a human donor in good health (CMV status not recorded). Some clones in this sample may be carry-over from other donors' samples.

The chain recombines TRBV19 with TRBJ2-1, with 9 bases aligning to TRBD2. Trimming at V came to 0 bases and at J to 4 bases, leaving 16 bases not matched to a gene. Germline V gene data show CDR1 as LNHDA and CDR2 as SQIVND (reference sequence). The CDR3 has 20 amino acids. For the CDR3, the DNA is TGTGCCAGTAGTATAGATTTGATCCCTGAGGCTAGCGGGGATTACAATGAGCAGTTCTTC. It is translated as CASSIDLIPEASGDYNEQFF.

This clonotype has just a few counts. This chain joins TRBV11-2 and TRBJ2-3; maybe TRBD1 (6 bases). V was pared by 5 bases and J by 0 bases, with 18 bases between. The CDR3 extends over 17 amino acids. Germline CDR1 SGHAT, CDR2 FQNNGV. The DNA of the CDR3 is TGTGCCAGCAGCCCGAAATCGGGACACAGGAGCACAGATACGCAGTATTTT. Protein sequence: CASSPKSGHRSTDTQYF.

The chain couples TRBV13 to TRBJ1-1, with 8 bases fitting TRBD1. The germline V gene has CDR1 PRHDT and CDR2 FYEKMQ (reference sequence). This CDR3 region has 16 residues. The J segment lost 0 bases and the V segment lost 4 bases, leaving 7 bases of the junction unmatched. This chain's CDR3 is CASSSGQGRVNTEAFF. The DNA for the CDR3 is TGTGCCAGCAGCTCCGGACAGGGAAGGGTGAACACTGAAGCTTTCTTT.

The chain joins TRBV4-2 to TRBJ2-2, with D possibly being TRBD2 (5 bases). In germline, CDR1 is LGHNA, CDR2 YNFKEQ. The V end lost 3 bases, the J end lost 3 bases, and 5 bases lay between the germline ends. The CDR3 covers 13 residues. This chain's CDR3 is CASSQEDTGELFF. The CDR3 coding sequence is TGTGCCAGCAGCCAGGAGGACACCGGGGAGCTGTTTTTT.

In this sample, this clonotype turned up many times. V and J are TRBV7-2 and TRBJ1-1; no reliable D call. Deletions cut 1 base from V and 5 bases from J, with 8 bases between. Germline V CDR1 and CDR2: SGHTA, FQGNSA. The CDR3 runs to 13 residues. Here the CDR3 reads CASSLGSQTEAFF. CDR3 in DNA: TGTGCCAGCAGCTTAGGGTCGCAGACTGAAGCTTTCTTT.

This clonotype showed up just a few times. The V call is TRBV19, the J call TRBJ1-5; unclear D gene. This CDR3 has 13 amino acids. V was clipped by 5 bases and J by 3 bases, with 8 bases between them. Germline-derived CDR1 and CDR2 are LNHDA and SQIVND (reference sequence). Here the CDR3 reads CASSVQPNQPQHF. CDR3 in DNA: TGTGCCAGTAGTGTGCAGCCCAATCAGCCCCAGCATTTT.

The V call is TRBV6-5, the J call TRBJ1-2; the match to TRBD1 covers 11 bases. After removal of 6 bases from V and 4 bases from J, the junction contained 7 bases not matched to a gene. The CDR3 sequence is 15 residues long. Germline CDR1 reads MNHEY; CDR2 reads SVGAGI. CDR3: CASSLGQGVLYGYTF. The CDR3 DNA is TGTGCCAGCAGCCTGGGACAGGGGGTCCTCTATGGCTACACCTTC.

The sample holds a few counts of this clonotype. V usage is TRBV4-3 and J usage is TRBJ2-3, with 7 bases fitting TRBD1. V trimming: 3 bases; J trimming: 6 bases; junction bases outside the gene matches: 6. The germline V gene has CDR1 LGHNA and CDR2 YSLEER. The CDR3 consists of 14 residues. The CDR3 loop is CASSQARGTDTQYF. CDR3 DNA: TGCGCCAGCAGCCAGGCCAGGGGGACGGATACGCAGTATTTT.

This clonotype occurred a few times. The CDR3 loop is CASRSRDSNQPQHF. CDR3 sequence (DNA): TGCGCCAGCAGGAGCAGAGACAGTAATCAGCCCCAGCATTTT. The rearrangement links TRBV10-2 to TRBJ1-5; D may be TRBD1 (5 bases). The germline V gene encodes CDR1 WSHSY and CDR2 SAAADI. The length of the CDR3 is 14 residues. V lost 6 bases and J lost 4, with 13 bases in between.

The chain combines TRBV4-1 with TRBJ1-5; no reliable D call. The germline V gene has CDR1 MGHRA and CDR2 YSYEKL. The length of the CDR3 is 13 residues. The V gene lost 1 base and the J gene lost 5 bases, with 6 bases spanning the gap. CDR3 residues: CASSQGHYQPQHF. The CDR3 DNA sequence: TGCGCCAGCAGCCAAGGTCATTATCAGCCCCAGCATTTT.

This clonotype has only a few counts. The J gene is TRBJ2-3, the V gene TRBV4-1; TRBD1 aligns across 7 bases. Germline CDR1 and CDR2: MGHRA and YSYEKL. The CDR3 runs to 20 residues. V gave up 2 bases and J gave up 0 bases; unmatched junction bases: 17. The CDR3 coding sequence is TGCGCCAGCAGCCAACTGATCCCGCTCGACAGGGCCTCTAGCACAGATACGCAGTATTTT. This codes for CASSQLIPLDRASSTDTQYF.

This clonotype was counted between two and nine times. This chain links TRBV11-2 with TRBJ2-3, with D perhaps matching TRBD2 (6 bases). In germline, CDR1 is SGHAT, CDR2 FQNNGV. The CDR3 contains 18 residues. The ends were cut back, 1 base at V and 1 base at J, with 18 bases in the middle. The CDR3: CASSLVKNPRGGTDTQYF. CDR3 DNA sequence: TGTGCCAGCAGCTTAGTAAAAAACCCACGCGGGGGCACAGATACGCAGTATTTT.

This clonotype was seen only a few times. The rearrangement links TRBV12-3 or TRBV12-4 to TRBJ1-1; D unresolved. The CDR3 extends over 17 amino acids. Trimming stripped 0 bases from V and 2 bases from J, with 16 bases between. The CDR3 protein is CASSLAWAVALNTEAFF. The DNA for the CDR3 is TGTGCCAGCAGTTTAGCTTGGGCCGTAGCGCTAAACACTGAAGCTTTCTTT.

V is TRBV4-1 and J is TRBJ2-5; 7 bases are a match to TRBD2. The CDR3 has 13 amino acids. With V trimmed by 4 bases and J by 3 bases, 2 bases remained unmatched. The V gene's germline CDR1 is MGHRA and CDR2 YSYEKL. The CDR3 bases are TGCGCCAGCAGCCCCGGGACTAAAGAGACCCAGTACTTC. Its translation is CASSPGTKETQYF.

This clonotype has only a few counts. The chain links TRBV7-9 to TRBJ2-1; possible D gene TRBD2, 6 bases. CDR3 length: 16 amino acids. The ends were cut back, 3 bases at V and 1 base at J, with 13 bases in the middle. Germline-derived CDR1 and CDR2 are SEHNR and FQNEAQ (reference sequence). In DNA form, the CDR3 reads TGTGCCAGCAGCTTCCCCCGGGACTTATCCTACAATGAGCAGTTCTTC. Translating it yields CASSFPRDLSYNEQFF.

This clonotype was picked up a small number of times. This chain joins TRBV29-1 and TRBJ2-1; 8 nucleotides align to TRBD2. Trimming removed 7 bases from V and 1 base from J; junction bases left unmatched: 3. The germline V gene encodes CDR1 SQVTM and CDR2 ANQGSEA. The CDR3 is made up of 13 amino acids. The CDR3 sequence: CSARGGSYNEQFF. In DNA form, the CDR3 reads TGCAGCGCCCGCGGGGGGTCCTACAATGAGCAGTTCTTC.

The chain joins TRBV19 to TRBJ1-5, with TRBD1 as a possible D gene (5 bases). Between the trimmed V and J ends, which lost 0 bases and 6 bases, there was a span of 30 bases. Germline values: CDR1 LNHDA, CDR2 SQIVND (reference sequence). There are 21 residues in the CDR3. The CDR3 nucleotides read TGTGCCAGTAGTATAGATCTTGGCCGTATGAAGGGGTCCACTCGAGGTCAGCCCCAGCATTTT. Its protein product is CASSIDLGRMKGSTRGQPQHF.

This clonotype was seen only a few times. V is TRBV27 and J is TRBJ2-7; 12 nucleotides agree with TRBD2. The germline CDR1 and CDR2 sequences are MNHEY and SMNVEV (reference sequence). With V trimmed by 2 bases and J by 4 bases, 0 bases remained unmatched. The CDR3 runs to 14 residues. The CDR3 is CASSLTSGGYEQYV. The CDR3 DNA reads as TGTGCCAGCAGTTTAACTAGCGGGGGGTACGAGCAGTACGTC.

The chain carries TRBV27 and TRBJ2-1; 9 nucleotides line up with TRBD2. CDR1 is MNHEY, CDR2 SMNVEV, per germline (reference sequence). CDR3 length equals 16 residues. Losses at the gene ends were 3 bases for V and 0 bases for J; bases not matched to a gene: 3. CDR3 DNA sequence: TGTGCCAGCAGTTTCCTAGCGGGAAGCTCCTACAATGAGCAGTTCTTC. It specifies CASSFLAGSSYNEQFF.

This clonotype was detected once. The chain couples TRBV19 to TRBJ2-4; 9 bases agree with TRBD2. The germline CDR1 and CDR2 sequences are LNHDA and SQIVND (reference sequence). V gave up 5 bases and J gave up 4 bases; unmatched junction bases: 12. The CDR3 consists of 17 residues. The CDR3 spells CASSPTIIAGDKNIQYF. In nucleotides, the CDR3 is TGTGCCAGTAGTCCAACGATTATAGCGGGGGATAAAAACATTCAGTACTTC. Looking up the rest from reference TRBV19 and TRBJ2-4 gives the full variable domain: DGGITQSPKYLFRKEGQNVTLSCEQNLNHDAMYWYRQDPGQGLRLIYYSQIVNDFQKGDIAEGYSVSREKKESFPLTVTSAQKNPTAFYLCASSPTIIAGDKNIQYFGAGTRLSVL.

This chain uses TRBV27 with TRBJ1-1, with D tentatively TRBD1 (5 bases). V was pared by 0 bases and J by 5 bases, with 10 bases between. Germline assignment: CDR1 MNHEY and CDR2 SMNVEV (reference sequence). The CDR3 sequence is 14 residues long. Written as DNA, the CDR3 is TGTGCCAGCAGTTTATCGGGAGGGGAGACTGAAGCTTTCTTT. Amino acid sequence: CASSLSGGETEAFF.

This clonotype was counted only a few times. The CDR3 DNA reads as TGTGCCAGTAGTATAGTATTAGCGGGGGTAAGGTTTAGAAATGAGCAGTTCTTC. It encodes CASSIVLAGVRFRNEQFF. The chain combines TRBV19 with TRBJ2-1; TRBD2 matches at 9 bases. V was pared by 1 base and J by 7 bases, with 14 bases of the junction left unmatched. This CDR3 contains 18 residues. CDR1 is LNHDA and CDR2 is SQIVND in the germline V gene (reference sequence).

This CDR3 reads CASSLAGVLETQYF. CDR3 DNA: TGTGCCAGCAGCTTGGCGGGGGTGCTGGAGACCCAGTACTTC. The V gene is TRBV7-9, the J gene TRBJ2-5; TRBD2 matches at 7 bases. CDR3 length equals 14 residues. The germline CDR1 and CDR2 sequences are SEHNR and FQNEAQ (reference sequence). V shed 3 bases and J 5 bases; nucleotides not matched to a gene: 6.

This chain connects TRBV12-3 or TRBV12-4 to TRBJ1-1, with D hard to call. The CDR3 extends over 15 amino acids. Between the trimmed V and J ends, which lost 2 bases and 0 bases, there was a span of 10 bases. The DNA of the CDR3 is TGTGCCAGCAGTTTAACCGCGAAAATGAACACTGAAGCTTTCTTT. The encoded protein is CASSLTAKMNTEAFF.

The CDR3 reads CASSLGLTGRNGYTF. In DNA, the CDR3 is TGTGCCAGCAGCCTGGGATTGACAGGGCGCAATGGCTACACCTTC. This rearrangement joins TRBV12-3 or TRBV12-4 to TRBJ1-2; 7 nucleotides match TRBD1. The CDR3 loop spans 15 amino acids. Unmatched junction bases numbered 13, after V lost 6 bases and J lost 6 bases.

The V gene is TRBV2, the J gene TRBJ1-2; a weak D match, TRBD1 (5 bases). Germline V CDR1 and CDR2: SNHLY, FYNNEI. The CDR3 length is 16 residues. V shed 5 bases and J shed 7 bases, with 23 bases lying between them. CDR3 nucleotides: TGTGCCAGCAGTCGGGACGGCGGGTCTGTTCGTGGTGGCTACACCTTC. This gives the protein CASSRDGGSVRGGYTF.

Many counts were recorded for this clonotype. The chain links TRBV7-8 to TRBJ2-3; 12 nucleotides agree with TRBD2. CDR3 length: 18 residues. Per the germline V gene, CDR1 is SGHVS and CDR2 is FQNEAQ. Losses at the gene ends were 1 base for V and 2 bases for J; bases not matched to a gene: 7. The CDR3 is CASSLGLAGASVTDTQYF. The CDR3 DNA sequence: TGTGCCAGCAGCTTAGGACTAGCGGGGGCCTCTGTCACAGATACGCAGTATTTT.

CDR3: CASSSDSGGKTDTQYF. The CDR3 DNA is TGTGCCAGCAGCTCGGATAGCGGGGGGAAAACAGATACGCAGTATTTT. The chain uses TRBV4-2 and TRBJ2-3, with 10 positions matching TRBD2. This CDR3 contains 16 residues. Germline values: CDR1 LGHNA, CDR2 YNFKEQ. The trim removed 5 bases at V and 3 bases at J, leaving 8 bases unmatched.

This rearrangement joins TRBV28 to TRBJ2-1; 10 bases align to TRBD2. V shed 4 bases and J 9 bases; nucleotides not matched to a gene: 9. The CDR3 spans 15 residues. From germline, CDR1 is MDHEN and CDR2 SYDVKM. CDR3 loop: CASSWERGGYGEQFF. CDR3 nucleotides: TGTGCCAGCAGTTGGGAGCGGGGGGGCTACGGTGAGCAGTTCTTC.

This chain uses TRBV11-3 with TRBJ2-1; D uncertain. This CDR3 has 13 residues. The V end was cut by 5 bases, the J end by 10 bases, with 15 bases between. Germline V gene sequence: CDR1 SGHNT, CDR2 YENEEA. The CDR3 sequence is CASSPGWTEEQFF. In nucleotides, the CDR3 is TGTGCCAGCAGCCCCGGCTGGACGGAGGAGCAGTTCTTC.

This clonotype was counted at least ten times. The CDR3 reads CASSWGWAGESTDTQYF. The CDR3 coding sequence is TGTGCCAGCAGCTGGGGGTGGGCGGGGGAAAGCACAGATACGCAGTATTTT. The chain combines TRBV5-4 with TRBJ2-3; 7 bases map to TRBD2. The CDR3 runs to 17 residues. V trimming: 3 bases; J trimming: 0 bases; junction bases outside the gene matches: 10. The germline gives CDR1 SGHNT, CDR2 YYREEE (reference sequence).